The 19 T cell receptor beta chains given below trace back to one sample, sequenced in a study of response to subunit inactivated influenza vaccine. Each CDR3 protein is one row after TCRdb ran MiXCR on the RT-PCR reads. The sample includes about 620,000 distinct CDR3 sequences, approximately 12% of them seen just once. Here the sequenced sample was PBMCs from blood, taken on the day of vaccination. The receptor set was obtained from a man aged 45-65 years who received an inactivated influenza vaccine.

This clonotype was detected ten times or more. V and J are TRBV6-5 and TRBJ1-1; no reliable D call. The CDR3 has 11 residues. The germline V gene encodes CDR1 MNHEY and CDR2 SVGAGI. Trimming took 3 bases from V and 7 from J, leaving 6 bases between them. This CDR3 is CASSYRGEAFF. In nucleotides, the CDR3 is TGTGCCAGCAGTTATAGAGGTGAAGCTTTCTTT.

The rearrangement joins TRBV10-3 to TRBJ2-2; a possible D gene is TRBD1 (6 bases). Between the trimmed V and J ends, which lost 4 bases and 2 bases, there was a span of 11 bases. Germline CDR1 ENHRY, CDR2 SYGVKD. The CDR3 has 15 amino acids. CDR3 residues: CAISARTDNTGELFF. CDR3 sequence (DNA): TGTGCCATCAGTGCAAGGACAGATAACACCGGGGAGCTGTTTTTT.

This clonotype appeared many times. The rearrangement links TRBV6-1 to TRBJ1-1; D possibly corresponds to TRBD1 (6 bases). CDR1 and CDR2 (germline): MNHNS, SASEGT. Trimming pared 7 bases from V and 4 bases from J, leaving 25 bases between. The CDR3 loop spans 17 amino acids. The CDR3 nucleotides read TGTGCCAGCAAGGGGGGCGGCGGAGTTTTTGGAGGCACTGAAGCTTTCTTT. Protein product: CASKGGGGVFGGTEAFF.

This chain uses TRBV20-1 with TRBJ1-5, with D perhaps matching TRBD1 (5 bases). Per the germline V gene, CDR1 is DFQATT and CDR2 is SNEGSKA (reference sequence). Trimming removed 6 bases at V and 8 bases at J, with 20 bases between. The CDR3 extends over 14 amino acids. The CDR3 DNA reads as TGCAGTGCCCCCCTCCCGGGACTCTTTGAGCCCCAGCATTTT. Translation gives CSAPLPGLFEPQHF.

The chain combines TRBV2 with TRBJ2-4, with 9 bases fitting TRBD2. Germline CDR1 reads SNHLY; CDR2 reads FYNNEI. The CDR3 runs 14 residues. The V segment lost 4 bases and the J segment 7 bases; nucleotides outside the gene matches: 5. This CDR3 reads CASSASGRRNIQYF. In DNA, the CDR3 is TGTGCCAGCAGTGCGAGCGGGAGGAGGAACATTCAGTACTTC.

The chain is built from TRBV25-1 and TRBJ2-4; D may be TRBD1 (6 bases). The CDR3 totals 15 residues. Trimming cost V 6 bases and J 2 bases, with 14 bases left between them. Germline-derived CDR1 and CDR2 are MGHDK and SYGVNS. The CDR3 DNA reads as TGTGCCAGCAGCCCAATAGGGGGTTCCAAAAACATTCAGTACTTC. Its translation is CASSPIGGSKNIQYF.

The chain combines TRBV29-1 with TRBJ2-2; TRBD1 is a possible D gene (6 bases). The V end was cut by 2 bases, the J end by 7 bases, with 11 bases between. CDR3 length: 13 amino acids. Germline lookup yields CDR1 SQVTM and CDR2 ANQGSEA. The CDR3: CSVETGRNGELFF. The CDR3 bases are TGCAGCGTTGAAACAGGGCGGAACGGGGAGCTGTTTTTT.

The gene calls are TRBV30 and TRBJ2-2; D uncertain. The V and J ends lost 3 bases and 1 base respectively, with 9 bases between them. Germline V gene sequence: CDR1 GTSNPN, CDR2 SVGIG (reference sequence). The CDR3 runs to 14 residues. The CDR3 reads CAWSRDWNTGELFF. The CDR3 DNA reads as TGTGCCTGGAGCCGAGACTGGAACACCGGGGAGCTGTTTTTT. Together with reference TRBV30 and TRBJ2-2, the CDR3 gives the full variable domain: SQTIHQWPATLVQPVGSPLSLECTVEGTSNPNLYWYRQAAGRGLQLLFYSVGIGQISSEVPQNLSASRPQDRQFILSSKKLLLSDSGFYLCAWSRDWNTGELFFGEGSRLTVL.

In DNA, the CDR3 is TGTGCCAGCAGCTTAGCCTGGGGACCTCAAGAGACCCAGTACTTC. This encodes CASSLAWGPQETQYF. The chain is built from TRBV7-6 and TRBJ2-5; D may be TRBD1 or TRBD2 (5 bases each). Trimming stripped 0 bases from V and 2 bases from J, with 10 bases between. There are 15 residues in the CDR3. In germline, CDR1 is SGHVS, CDR2 FNYEAQ.

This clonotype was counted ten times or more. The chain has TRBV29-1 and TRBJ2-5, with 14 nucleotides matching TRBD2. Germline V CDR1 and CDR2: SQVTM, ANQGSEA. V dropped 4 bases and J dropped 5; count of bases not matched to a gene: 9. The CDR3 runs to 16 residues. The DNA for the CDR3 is TGCAGCGTTGCTGGGACTAGCGGGAGTCGGGCGGAGACCCAGTACTTC. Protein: CSVAGTSGSRAETQYF.

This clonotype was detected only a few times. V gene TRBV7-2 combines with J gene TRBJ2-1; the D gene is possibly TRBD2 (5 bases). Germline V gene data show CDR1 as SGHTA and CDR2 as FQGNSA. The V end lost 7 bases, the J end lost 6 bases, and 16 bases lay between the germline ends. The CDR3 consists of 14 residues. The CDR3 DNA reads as TGTGCCAGCACCCCAAACGTAGGGAGCAATGAGCAGTTCTTC. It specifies CASTPNVGSNEQFF.

CDR3 in amino acids: CASSLEGGNTDTQYF. The DNA of the CDR3 is TGTGCCAGCAGCTTAGAGGGCGGCAACACAGATACGCAGTATTTT. V is TRBV7-9 and J is TRBJ2-3; D not certain. This CDR3 spans 15 amino acids. Germline V gene data show CDR1 as SEHNR and CDR2 as FQNEAQ (reference sequence). The V end was cut by 1 base, the J end by 2 bases, with 10 bases between.

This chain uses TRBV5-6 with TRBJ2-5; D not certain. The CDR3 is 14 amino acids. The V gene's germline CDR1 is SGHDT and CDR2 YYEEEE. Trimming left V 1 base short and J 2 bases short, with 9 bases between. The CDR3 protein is CASSLMVRQETQYF. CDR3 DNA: TGTGCCAGCAGCTTGATGGTGCGACAAGAGACCCAGTACTTC.

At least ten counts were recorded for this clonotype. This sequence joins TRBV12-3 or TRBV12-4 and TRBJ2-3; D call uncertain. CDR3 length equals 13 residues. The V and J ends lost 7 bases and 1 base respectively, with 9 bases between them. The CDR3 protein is CASIKWGTDTQYF. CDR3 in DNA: TGTGCCAGCATTAAGTGGGGCACAGATACGCAGTATTTT.

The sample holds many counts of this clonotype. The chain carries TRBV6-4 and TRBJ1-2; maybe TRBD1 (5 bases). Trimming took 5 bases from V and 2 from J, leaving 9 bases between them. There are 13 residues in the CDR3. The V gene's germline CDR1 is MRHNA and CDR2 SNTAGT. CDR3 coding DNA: TGTGCCAGCAGTCCGGGGACCAACTATGGCTACACCTTC. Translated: CASSPGTNYGYTF.

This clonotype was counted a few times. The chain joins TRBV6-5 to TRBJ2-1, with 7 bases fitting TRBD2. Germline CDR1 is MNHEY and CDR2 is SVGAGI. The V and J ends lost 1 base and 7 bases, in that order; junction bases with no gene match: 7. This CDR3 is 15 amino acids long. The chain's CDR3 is CASSYYGGGPNEQFF. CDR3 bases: TGTGCCAGCAGTTACTATGGGGGAGGGCCTAATGAGCAGTTCTTC.

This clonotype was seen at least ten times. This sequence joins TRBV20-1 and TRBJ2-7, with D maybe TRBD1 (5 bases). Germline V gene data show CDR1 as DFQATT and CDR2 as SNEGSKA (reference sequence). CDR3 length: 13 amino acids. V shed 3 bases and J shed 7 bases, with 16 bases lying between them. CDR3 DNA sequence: TGCAGTGCTAGGCGACAGTTAGGGCGAGAGCAGTACTTC. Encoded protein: CSARRQLGREQYF.

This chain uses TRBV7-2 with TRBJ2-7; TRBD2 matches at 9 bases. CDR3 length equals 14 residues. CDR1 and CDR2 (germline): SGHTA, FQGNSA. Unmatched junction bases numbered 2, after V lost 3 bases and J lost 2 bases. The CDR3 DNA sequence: TGTGCCAGCAGCTTTAGCGGGAGTGCCTACGAGCAGTACTTC. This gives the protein CASSFSGSAYEQYF.

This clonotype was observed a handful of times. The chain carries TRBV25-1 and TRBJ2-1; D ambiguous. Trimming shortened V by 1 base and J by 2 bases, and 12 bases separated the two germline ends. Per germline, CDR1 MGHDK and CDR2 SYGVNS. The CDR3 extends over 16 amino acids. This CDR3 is CASSESALSPYNEQFF. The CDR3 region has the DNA TGTGCCAGCAGTGAATCGGCGCTCAGCCCCTACAATGAGCAGTTCTTC. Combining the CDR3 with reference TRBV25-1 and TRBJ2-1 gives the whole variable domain EADIYQTPRYLVIGTGKKITLECSQTMGHDKMYWYQQDPGMELHLIHYSYGVNSTEKGDLSSESTVSRIRTEHFPLTLESARPSHTSQYLCASSESALSPYNEQFFGPGTRLTVL.